Below are 7 T cell receptor beta chains sequenced from a single sample in a study of cytomegalovirus exposure and HLA in healthy donors. Only in-frame clones appear in the TCRdb table, and some are missing; sequencing was by immunoSEQ multiplex PCR. The sample consists of about 130,000 clones, 85% to 95% of them appearing once. Sequenced sample: PBMCs. These TCRs come from a woman between 18 and 29 years old in good health and CMV-seronegative.

This sequence joins TRBV7-6 and TRBJ2-5, with TRBD2 matching over 7 bases. With V trimmed by 1 base and J by 5 bases, 10 bases remained unmatched. Germline V gene data show CDR1 as SGHVS and CDR2 as FNYEAQ. This CDR3 contains 16 residues. The CDR3 here is CASSLGGGSISETQYF. The CDR3 DNA sequence: TGTGCCAGCAGCTTAGGGGGGGGGTCCATCAGTGAGACCCAGTACTTC.

The V call is TRBV19, the J call TRBJ1-2, with 9 bases that match TRBD1. V shed 0 bases, J shed 6 bases, and the junction held 8 bases outside the gene matches. This CDR3 is built from 16 residues. Per the germline V gene, CDR1 is LNHDA and CDR2 is SQIVND (reference sequence). CDR3 DNA sequence: TGTGCCAGTAGTATAGAGGCTTTGACAGGGGGTCATGGCTACACCTTC. It translates to CASSIEALTGGHGYTF.

The rearrangement uses TRBV27 and TRBJ1-1, with TRBD1 matching over 9 bases. Germline V gives CDR1 MNHEY, CDR2 SMNVEV (reference sequence). This CDR3 is built from 14 residues. V lost 6 bases and J lost 11; bases outside the gene matches: 13. The CDR3 nucleotides read TGTGCCAGCAGAACCCGGGACAGGGTAGGTCGGGCTTTCTTT. Translating gives CASRTRDRVGRAFF.

The J gene is TRBJ2-3, the V gene TRBV4-1; the D is unclear. The CDR3 has 14 residues. Deletions cut 1 base from V and 1 base from J, with 6 bases between. The V gene's germline CDR1 is MGHRA and CDR2 YSYEKL. The DNA of the CDR3 is TGCGCCAGCAGCCAAGCAATCCGCACAGATACGCAGTATTTT. The encoded protein is CASSQAIRTDTQYF.

CDR3 in amino acids: CASSFYSGRQFF. CDR3 sequence (DNA): TGTGCCAGCAGTTTCTATAGCGGGAGGCAGTTCTTC. The chain combines TRBV5-8 with TRBJ2-1, with 9 bases lining up with TRBD2. Trimming took 5 bases from V and 12 from J; bases not matched to a gene: 6. Germline loops: CDR1 SGHTS, CDR2 YDEGEE. This CDR3 contains 12 residues.

This chain connects TRBV27 to TRBJ1-1, with D possibly TRBD1 on 6 matching bases. The CDR3 has 13 residues. CDR1 is MNHEY and CDR2 is SMNVEV in the germline V gene (reference sequence). V was clipped by 3 bases and J by 6 bases, with 11 bases between them. CDR3 bases: TGTGCCAGCAGTTTGCACCGACAGGCTGAAGCTTTCTTT. Protein: CASSLHRQAEAFF.

This chain connects TRBV2 to TRBJ1-4; unclear D gene. The V end lost 7 bases, the J end lost 7 bases, and 4 bases lay between the germline ends. Germline assignment: CDR1 SNHLY and CDR2 FYNNEI. The CDR3 consists of 10 residues. The CDR3 nucleotides are TGTGCCAGCATCGGTGAAAAACTGTTTTTT. Protein product: CASIGEKLFF.